The entry below gives a single TCR beta chain sequence along with its context. Per germline, CDR1 SNHLY and CDR2 FYNNEI. After removal of 11 bases from V and 0 bases from J, the junction contained 8 bases not matched to a gene. The CDR3 loop spans 14 amino acids. This entry comes from a study of blood T cell repertoires in COVID-19. Looking at the study overall: Material from acute and convalescent COVID-19 was sourced from the United States, Italy and Spain.

Produced via immunoSEQ multiplex PCR; TCRdb's table is partial and in-frame only. The top ten hold roughly 18% of the sample, which has 90,000 to 100,000 clones, approximately 90% seen once. The chain has TRBV2 and TRBJ2-3; TRBD1 aligns across 7 bases. The receptor's source is a woman aged 55 to 70 with COVID-19, enrolled during active disease. Sequenced sample: peripheral blood. This chain's CDR3 is CAGRQGQSTDTQYF. The DNA for the CDR3 is TGTGCCGGAAGACAGGGACAAAGCACAGATACGCAGTATTTT.